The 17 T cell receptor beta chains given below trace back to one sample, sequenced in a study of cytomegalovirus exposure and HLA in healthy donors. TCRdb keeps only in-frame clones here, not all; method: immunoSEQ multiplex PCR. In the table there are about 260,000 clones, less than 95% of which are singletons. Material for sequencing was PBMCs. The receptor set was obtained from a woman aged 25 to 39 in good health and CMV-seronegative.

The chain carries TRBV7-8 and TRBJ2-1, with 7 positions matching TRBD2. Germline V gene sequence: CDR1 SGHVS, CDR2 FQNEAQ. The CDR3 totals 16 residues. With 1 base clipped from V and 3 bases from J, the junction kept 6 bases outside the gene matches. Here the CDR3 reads CASSLVEAGFYNEQFF. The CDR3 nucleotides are TGTGCCAGCAGCTTAGTGGAAGCGGGATTCTACAATGAGCAGTTCTTC.

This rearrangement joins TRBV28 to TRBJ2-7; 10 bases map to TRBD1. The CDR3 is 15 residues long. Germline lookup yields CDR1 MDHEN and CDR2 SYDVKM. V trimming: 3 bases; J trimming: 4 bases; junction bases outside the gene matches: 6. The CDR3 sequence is CASSFRGQGWYEQYF. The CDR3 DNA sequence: TGTGCCAGCAGTTTTCGGGGACAGGGGTGGTACGAGCAGTACTTC.

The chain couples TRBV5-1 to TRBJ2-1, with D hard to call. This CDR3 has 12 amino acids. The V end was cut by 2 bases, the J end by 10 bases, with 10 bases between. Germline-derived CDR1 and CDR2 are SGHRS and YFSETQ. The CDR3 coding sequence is TGCGCCAGCAGCTTTTCGACAAAGGAGCAGTTCTTC. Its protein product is CASSFSTKEQFF. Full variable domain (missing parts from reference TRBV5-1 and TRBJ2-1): KAGVTQTPRYLIKTRGQQVTLSCSPISGHRSVSWYQQTPGQGLQFLFEYFSETQRNKGNFPGRFSGRQFSNSRSEMNVSTLELGDSALYLCASSFSTKEQFFGPGTRLTVL.

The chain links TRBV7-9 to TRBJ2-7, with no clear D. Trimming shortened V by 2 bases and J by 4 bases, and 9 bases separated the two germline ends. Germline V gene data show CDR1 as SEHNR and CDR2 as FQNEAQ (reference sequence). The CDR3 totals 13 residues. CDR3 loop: CASSLRGMYEQYF. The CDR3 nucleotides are TGTGCCAGCAGCTTACGAGGAATGTACGAGCAGTACTTC.

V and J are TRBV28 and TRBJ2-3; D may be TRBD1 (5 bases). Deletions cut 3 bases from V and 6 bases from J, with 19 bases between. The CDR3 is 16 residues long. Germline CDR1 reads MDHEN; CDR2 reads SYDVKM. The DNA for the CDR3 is TGTGCCAGCAGTTTTGGTAGGGGATCCTCAACTGATACGCAGTATTTT. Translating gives CASSFGRGSSTDTQYF.

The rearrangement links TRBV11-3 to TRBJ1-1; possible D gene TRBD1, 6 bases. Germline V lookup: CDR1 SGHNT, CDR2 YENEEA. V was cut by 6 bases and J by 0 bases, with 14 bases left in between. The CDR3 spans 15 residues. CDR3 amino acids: CASSVGGALNTEAFF. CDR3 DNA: TGTGCCAGCAGTGTCGGGGGCGCCCTGAACACTGAAGCTTTCTTT.

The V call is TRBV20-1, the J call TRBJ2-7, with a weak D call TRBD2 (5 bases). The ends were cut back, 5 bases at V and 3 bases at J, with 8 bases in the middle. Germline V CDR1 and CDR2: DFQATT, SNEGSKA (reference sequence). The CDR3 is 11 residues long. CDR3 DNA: TGCAGTGCTTCACTAGTCTACGAGCAGTACTTC. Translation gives CSASLVYEQYF.

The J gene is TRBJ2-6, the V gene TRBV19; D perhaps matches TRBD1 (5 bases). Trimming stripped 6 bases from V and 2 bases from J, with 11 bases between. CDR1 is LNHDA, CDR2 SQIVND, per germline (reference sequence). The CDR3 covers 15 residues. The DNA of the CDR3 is TGTGCCAGTAGCAAGGGGTTTACTGGGGCCAACGTCCTGACTTTC. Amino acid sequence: CASSKGFTGANVLTF.

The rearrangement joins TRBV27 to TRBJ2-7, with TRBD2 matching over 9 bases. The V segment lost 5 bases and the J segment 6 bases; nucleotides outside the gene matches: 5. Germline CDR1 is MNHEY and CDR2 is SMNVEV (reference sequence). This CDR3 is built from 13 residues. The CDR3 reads CASSLGLAFEQYF. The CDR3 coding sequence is TGTGCCAGCAGTCTCGGACTAGCGTTCGAGCAGTACTTC.

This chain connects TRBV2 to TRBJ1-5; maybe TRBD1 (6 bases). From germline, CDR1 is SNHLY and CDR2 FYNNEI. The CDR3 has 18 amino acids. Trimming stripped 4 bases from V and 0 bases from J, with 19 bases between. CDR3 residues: CASSGGRTDLYSNQPQHF. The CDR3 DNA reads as TGTGCCAGCAGTGGGGGCCGGACAGACTTATATAGCAATCAGCCCCAGCATTTT.

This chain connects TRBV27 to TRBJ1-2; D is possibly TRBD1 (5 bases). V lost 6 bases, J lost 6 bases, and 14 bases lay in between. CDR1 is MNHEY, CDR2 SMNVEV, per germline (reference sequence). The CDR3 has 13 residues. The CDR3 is CASRSVTANGYTF. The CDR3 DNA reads TGTGCCAGCAGGTCCGTGACAGCGAATGGCTACACCTTC.

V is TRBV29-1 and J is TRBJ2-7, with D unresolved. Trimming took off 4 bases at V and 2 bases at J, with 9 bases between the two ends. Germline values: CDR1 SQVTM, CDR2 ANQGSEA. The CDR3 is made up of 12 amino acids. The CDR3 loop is CSVAKGPYEQYF. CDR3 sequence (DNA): TGCAGCGTTGCGAAGGGTCCCTACGAGCAGTACTTC.

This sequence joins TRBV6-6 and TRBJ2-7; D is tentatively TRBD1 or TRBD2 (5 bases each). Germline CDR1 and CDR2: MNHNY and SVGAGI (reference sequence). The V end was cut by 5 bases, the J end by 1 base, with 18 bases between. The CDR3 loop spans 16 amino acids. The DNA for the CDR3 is TGTGCCAGCAGTCCTCTTTGGGGAGAGGGGTCCTACGAGCAGTACTTC. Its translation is CASSPLWGEGSYEQYF.

CDR3 coding DNA: TGTGCCAGTAGTATCTCCCGGGCCACTGAAGCTTTCTTT. This codes for CASSISRATEAFF. The rearrangement links TRBV19 to TRBJ1-1; D unclear. This CDR3 comprises 13 residues. With 3 bases removed from V and 4 bases from J, the gap between germline ends came to 9 bases. The V gene's germline CDR1 is LNHDA and CDR2 SQIVND (reference sequence).

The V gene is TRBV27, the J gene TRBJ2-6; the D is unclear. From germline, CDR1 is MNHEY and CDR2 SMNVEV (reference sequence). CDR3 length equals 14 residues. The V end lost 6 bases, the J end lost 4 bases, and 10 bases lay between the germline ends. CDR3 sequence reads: CASSHPVGANVLTF. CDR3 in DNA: TGTGCCAGCAGCCATCCGGTGGGGGCCAACGTCCTGACTTTC.

The CDR3 sequence: CASSFGRGEYTGELFF. DNA for the CDR3: TGCGCCAGCAGCTTTGGTCGTGGGGAGTACACCGGGGAGCTGTTTTTT. This sequence joins TRBV5-1 and TRBJ2-2; D possibly corresponds to TRBD2 (5 bases). Germline-derived CDR1 and CDR2 are SGHRS and YFSETQ. The CDR3 runs 16 residues. V lost 2 bases to trimming and J lost 3 bases, with 14 bases between them.

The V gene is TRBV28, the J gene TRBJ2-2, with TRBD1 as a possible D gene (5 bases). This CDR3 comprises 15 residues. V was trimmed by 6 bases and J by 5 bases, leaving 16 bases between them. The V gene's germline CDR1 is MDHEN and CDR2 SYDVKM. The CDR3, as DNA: TGTGCCAGCAGATCGGACACAACGAGGACCGGGGAGCTGTTTTTT. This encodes CASRSDTTRTGELFF.